The 12 T cell receptor beta chains listed next were all sequenced from one sample in a study of beta chain features in type 1 diabetes. Every bit of the isolated RNA underwent reverse transcription, so sequencing read expressed TCRB transcripts. Some clones are missing from TCRdb's copy, which holds only in-frame ones; the method was immunoSEQ multiplex PCR. The table includes around 160,000 clones, 40% to 55% detected once. Sample: Tregs from blood. The receptors come from a man aged 18 to 30 in good health.

V gene TRBV25-1 combines with J gene TRBJ1-3; D unresolved. Germline CDR1 MGHDK, CDR2 SYGVNS. V shed 8 bases and J shed 0 bases, with 14 bases lying between them. The CDR3 sequence is 15 residues long. The CDR3 DNA reads TGTGCCAGCTCGGCGGGGATAAGCTCTGGAAACACCATATATTTT. It specifies CASSAGISSGNTIYF.

The table lists this clone with a few counts. Here the CDR3 reads CASSPGIGNNQPQHF. The CDR3 DNA reads TGTGCCAGCAGTCCCGGGATCGGGAACAATCAGCCCCAGCATTTT. The chain is built from TRBV6-1 and TRBJ1-5; the D is unclear. V was cut by 5 bases and J by 3 bases, with 14 bases left in between. In germline, CDR1 is MNHNS, CDR2 SASEGT. The CDR3 has 15 amino acids.

The chain is built from TRBV2 and TRBJ2-5, with D unclear. Germline CDR1 SNHLY, CDR2 FYNNEI. The V end was cut by 6 bases, the J end by 7 bases, with 6 bases between. CDR3 length equals 10 residues. The CDR3 loop is CASRAWTQYF. The CDR3 coding sequence is TGTGCCAGCAGGGCCTGGACCCAGTACTTC.

The rearrangement links TRBV6-5 to TRBJ2-1; maybe TRBD2 (6 bases). The germline gives CDR1 MNHEY, CDR2 SVGAGI. V lost 0 bases and J lost 10, with 7 bases in between. The CDR3 loop spans 12 amino acids. The CDR3 sequence: CASSYSGREQFF. The CDR3 DNA is TGTGCCAGCAGTTACTCAGGGAGGGAGCAGTTCTTC.

Here the CDR3 DNA reads TGCGCCAGCAGCGACGGGGGGCGGTCCTACAATGAGCAGTTCTTC. This gives the protein CASSDGGRSYNEQFF. J is TRBJ2-1 and V is TRBV5-1; perhaps TRBD2 as D (7 bases). Per germline, CDR1 SGHRS and CDR2 YFSETQ. The CDR3 runs to 15 residues. V lost 4 bases and J lost 1, with 12 bases in between.

This clone was counted only a few times. This chain links TRBV5-1 with TRBJ2-1; a weak D match, TRBD2 (6 bases). Germline V gives CDR1 SGHRS, CDR2 YFSETQ. Deletions cut 3 bases from V and 0 bases from J, with 10 bases between. CDR3 size: 15 residues. DNA for the CDR3: TGCGCCAGCAGCTCGGCGGGGAGCTCCTACAATGAGCAGTTCTTC. Its translation: CASSSAGSSYNEQFF.

The chain couples TRBV28 to TRBJ2-7, with D possibly being TRBD2 (5 bases). The CDR3 length is 15 residues. V was clipped by 6 bases and J by 8 bases, with 23 bases between them. CDR1 is MDHEN and CDR2 is SYDVKM in the germline V gene. The CDR3 bases are TGTGCCAGCAGCAGCCCCGAATTTGCTAGGAGGAAGCAGTACTTC. Translating gives CASSSPEFARRKQYF.

The J gene is TRBJ2-7, the V gene TRBV19, with D maybe TRBD2 (5 bases). The CDR3 sequence is 14 residues long. Germline loops: CDR1 LNHDA, CDR2 SQIVND (reference sequence). Trimming took 2 bases from V and 5 from J, leaving 13 bases between them. The CDR3 sequence: CASSIFEGAHEQYF. The CDR3 DNA follows: TGTGCCAGTAGTATATTTGAGGGAGCCCACGAGCAGTACTTC.

V usage is TRBV2 and J usage is TRBJ2-7; 8 bases are a match to TRBD2. This CDR3 has 13 residues. Germline lookup yields CDR1 SNHLY and CDR2 FYNNEI. With V trimmed by 6 bases and J by 2 bases, 3 bases remained unmatched. CDR3 sequence: CASRRGAPYEQYF. For the CDR3, the DNA is TGTGCCAGCAGGCGGGGGGCCCCCTACGAGCAGTACTTC.

The V call is TRBV19, the J call TRBJ2-3; D is possibly TRBD2 (6 bases). Germline V gene lookup returns CDR1 LNHDA and CDR2 SQIVND (reference sequence). V lost 9 bases and J 1 base, leaving 11 bases between the germline ends. The CDR3 loop spans 13 amino acids. CDR3 bases: TGTGCCAGCAGACTAGTGGGCACAGATACGCAGTATTTT. It specifies CASRLVGTDTQYF.

The V gene is TRBV6-5, the J gene TRBJ2-4; D remains ambiguous. The CDR3 is 14 residues long. Deletions cut 2 bases from V and 2 bases from J, with 7 bases between. CDR1 and CDR2 from the germline V gene are MNHEY and SVGAGI. This CDR3 is CASSYRVSKNIQYF. CDR3 bases: TGTGCCAGCAGTTACCGGGTATCCAAAAACATTCAGTACTTC.

The V gene is TRBV4-3, the J gene TRBJ2-7; 9 bases agree with TRBD1. The junction had 11 bases not matched to a gene; V was cut back by 0 bases and J by 2 bases. Germline V gives CDR1 LGHNA, CDR2 YSLEER. The CDR3 loop spans 18 amino acids. The CDR3 DNA sequence: TGCGCCAGCAGCCAAGACCAGGCACTTCGGGACAGGGCCTACGAGCAGTACTTC. This gives the protein CASSQDQALRDRAYEQYF.